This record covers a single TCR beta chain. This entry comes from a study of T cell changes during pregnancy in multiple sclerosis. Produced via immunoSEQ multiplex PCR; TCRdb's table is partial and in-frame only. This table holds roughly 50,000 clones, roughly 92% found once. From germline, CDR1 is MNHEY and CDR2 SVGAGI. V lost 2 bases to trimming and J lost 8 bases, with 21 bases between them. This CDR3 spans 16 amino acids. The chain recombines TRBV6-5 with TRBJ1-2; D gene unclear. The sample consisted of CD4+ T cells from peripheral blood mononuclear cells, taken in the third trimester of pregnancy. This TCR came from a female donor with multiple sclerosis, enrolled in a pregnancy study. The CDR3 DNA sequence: TGTGCCAGCAGTTACGGCGAGGTACAGTTCGCGGGAGGCTACACCTTC. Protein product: CASSYGEVQFAGGYTF.